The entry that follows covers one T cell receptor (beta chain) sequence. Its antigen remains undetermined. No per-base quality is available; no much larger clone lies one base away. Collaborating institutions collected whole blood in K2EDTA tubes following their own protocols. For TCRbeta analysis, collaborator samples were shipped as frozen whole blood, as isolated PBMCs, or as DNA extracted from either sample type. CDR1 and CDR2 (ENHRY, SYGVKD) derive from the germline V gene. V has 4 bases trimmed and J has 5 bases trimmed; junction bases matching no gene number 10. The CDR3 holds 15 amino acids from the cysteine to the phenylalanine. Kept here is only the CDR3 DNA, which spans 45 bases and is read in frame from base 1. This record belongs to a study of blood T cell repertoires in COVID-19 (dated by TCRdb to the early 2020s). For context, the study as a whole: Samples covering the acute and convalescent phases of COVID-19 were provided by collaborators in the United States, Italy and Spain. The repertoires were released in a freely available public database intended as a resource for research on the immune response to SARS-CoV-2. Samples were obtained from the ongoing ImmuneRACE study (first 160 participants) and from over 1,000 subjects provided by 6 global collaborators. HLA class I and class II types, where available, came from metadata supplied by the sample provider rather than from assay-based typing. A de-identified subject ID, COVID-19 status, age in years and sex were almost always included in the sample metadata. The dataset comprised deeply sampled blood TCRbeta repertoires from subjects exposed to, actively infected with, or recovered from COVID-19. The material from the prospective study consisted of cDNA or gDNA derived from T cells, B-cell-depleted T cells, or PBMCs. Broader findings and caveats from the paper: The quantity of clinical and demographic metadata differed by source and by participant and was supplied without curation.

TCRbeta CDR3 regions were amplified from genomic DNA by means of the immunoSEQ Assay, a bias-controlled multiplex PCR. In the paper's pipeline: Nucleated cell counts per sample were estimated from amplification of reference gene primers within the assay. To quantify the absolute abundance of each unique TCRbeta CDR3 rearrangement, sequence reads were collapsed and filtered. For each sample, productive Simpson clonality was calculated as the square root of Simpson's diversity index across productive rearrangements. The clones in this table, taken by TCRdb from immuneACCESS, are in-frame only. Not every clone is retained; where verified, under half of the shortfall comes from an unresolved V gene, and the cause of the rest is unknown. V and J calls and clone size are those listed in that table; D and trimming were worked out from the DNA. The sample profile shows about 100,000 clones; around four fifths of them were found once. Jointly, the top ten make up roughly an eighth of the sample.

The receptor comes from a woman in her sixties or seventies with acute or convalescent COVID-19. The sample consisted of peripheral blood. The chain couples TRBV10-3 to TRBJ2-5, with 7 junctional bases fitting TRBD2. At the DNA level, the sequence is TGTGCCATCAGTGGAACGGGGGGACCCCGGGAGACCCAGTACTTC. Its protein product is CAISGTGGPRETQYF.